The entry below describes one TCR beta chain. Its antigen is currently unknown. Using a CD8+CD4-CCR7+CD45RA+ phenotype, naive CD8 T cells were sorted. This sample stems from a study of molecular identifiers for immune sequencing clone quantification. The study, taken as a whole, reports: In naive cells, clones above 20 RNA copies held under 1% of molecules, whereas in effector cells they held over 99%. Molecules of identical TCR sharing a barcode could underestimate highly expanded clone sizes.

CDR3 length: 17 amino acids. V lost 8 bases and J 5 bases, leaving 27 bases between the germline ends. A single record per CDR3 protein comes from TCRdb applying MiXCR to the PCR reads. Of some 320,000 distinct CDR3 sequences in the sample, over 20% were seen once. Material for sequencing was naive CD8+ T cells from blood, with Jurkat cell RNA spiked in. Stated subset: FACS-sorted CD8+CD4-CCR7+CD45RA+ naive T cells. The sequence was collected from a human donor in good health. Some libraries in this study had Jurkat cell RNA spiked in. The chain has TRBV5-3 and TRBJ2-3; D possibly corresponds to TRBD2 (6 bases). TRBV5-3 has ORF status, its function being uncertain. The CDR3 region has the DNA TGTGCCAGCAGCCAATTGATGGACTACTTAAGGATAGATACGCAGTATTTT. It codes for CASSQLMDYLRIDTQYF.